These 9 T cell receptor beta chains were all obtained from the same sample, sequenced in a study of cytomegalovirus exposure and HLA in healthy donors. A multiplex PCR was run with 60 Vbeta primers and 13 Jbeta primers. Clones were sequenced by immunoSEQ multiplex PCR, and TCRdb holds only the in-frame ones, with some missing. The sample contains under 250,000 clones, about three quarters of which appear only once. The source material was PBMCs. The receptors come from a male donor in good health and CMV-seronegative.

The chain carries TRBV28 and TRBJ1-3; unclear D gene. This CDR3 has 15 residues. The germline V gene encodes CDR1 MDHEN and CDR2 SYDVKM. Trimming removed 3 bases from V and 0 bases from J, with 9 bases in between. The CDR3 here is CASSFNKYSGNTIYF. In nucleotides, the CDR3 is TGTGCCAGCAGTTTTAACAAGTACTCTGGAAACACCATATATTTT.

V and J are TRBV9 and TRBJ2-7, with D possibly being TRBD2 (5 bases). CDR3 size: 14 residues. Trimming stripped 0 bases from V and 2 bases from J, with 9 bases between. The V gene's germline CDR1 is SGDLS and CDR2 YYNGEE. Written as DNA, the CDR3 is TGTGCCAGCAGCGTAGGCGGGCCAGCCTACGAGCAGTACTTC. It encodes CASSVGGPAYEQYF.

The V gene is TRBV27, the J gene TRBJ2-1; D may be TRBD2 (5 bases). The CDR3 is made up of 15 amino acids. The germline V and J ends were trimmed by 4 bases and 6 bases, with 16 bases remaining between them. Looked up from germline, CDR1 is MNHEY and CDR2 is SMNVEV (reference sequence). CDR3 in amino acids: CASSYTRPAVNEQFF. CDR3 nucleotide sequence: TGTGCCAGCAGTTATACTAGGCCAGCGGTCAATGAGCAGTTCTTC.

The CDR3 DNA reads TGTGCCAGCAAGGGCGGGAGGGCCCCCGACTACGAGCAGTACTTC. This encodes CASKGGRAPDYEQYF. The rearrangement joins TRBV28 to TRBJ2-7; 9 nucleotides match TRBD2. Looked up from germline, CDR1 is MDHEN and CDR2 is SYDVKM. This CDR3 comprises 15 residues. J was trimmed by 3 bases and V by 7 bases; bases with no gene match: 10.

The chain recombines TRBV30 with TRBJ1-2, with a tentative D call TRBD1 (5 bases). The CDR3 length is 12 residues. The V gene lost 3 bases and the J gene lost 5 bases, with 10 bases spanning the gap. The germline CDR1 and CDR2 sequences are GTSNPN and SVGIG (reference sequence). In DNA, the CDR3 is TGTGCCTGGAGATTAGGGGATTATGGCTACACCTTC. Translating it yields CAWRLGDYGYTF.

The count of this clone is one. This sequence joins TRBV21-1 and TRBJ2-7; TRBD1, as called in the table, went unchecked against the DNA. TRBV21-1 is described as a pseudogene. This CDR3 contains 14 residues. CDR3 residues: CASSKGRGSYEQYF. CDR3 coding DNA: TGTGCCAGCAGCAAGGGAAGGGGCTCCTACGAGCAGTACTTC.

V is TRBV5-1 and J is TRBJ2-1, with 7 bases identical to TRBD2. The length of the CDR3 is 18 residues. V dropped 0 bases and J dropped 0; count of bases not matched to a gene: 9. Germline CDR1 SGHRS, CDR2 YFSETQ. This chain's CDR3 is CASSLGLADAYSYNEQFF. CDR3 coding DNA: TGCGCCAGCAGCTTGGGGCTAGCGGACGCATACTCCTACAATGAGCAGTTCTTC.

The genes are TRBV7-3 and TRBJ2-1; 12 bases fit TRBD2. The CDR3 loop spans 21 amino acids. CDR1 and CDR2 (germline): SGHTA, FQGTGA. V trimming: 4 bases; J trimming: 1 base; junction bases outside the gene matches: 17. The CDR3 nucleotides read TGTGCCAGCAGCTCAACAGGACAGAGACTAGCGGGAGAGGCGTCCTACAATGAGCAGTTCTTC. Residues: CASSSTGQRLAGEASYNEQFF. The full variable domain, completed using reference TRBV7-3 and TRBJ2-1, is GAGVSQTPSNKVTEKGKYVELRCDPISGHTALYWYRQSLGQGPEFLIYFQGTGAADDSGLPNDRFFAVRPEGSVSTLKIQRTERGDSAVYLCASSSTGQRLAGEASYNEQFFGPGTRLTVL.

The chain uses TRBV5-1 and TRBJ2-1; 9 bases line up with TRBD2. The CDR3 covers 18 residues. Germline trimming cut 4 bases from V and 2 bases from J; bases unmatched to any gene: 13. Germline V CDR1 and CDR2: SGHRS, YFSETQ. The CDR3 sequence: CASSRSPTGTSPYNEQFF. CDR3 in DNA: TGCGCCAGCAGCCGATCCCCTACCGGGACTAGCCCCTACAATGAGCAGTTCTTC.